The rows below give T cell receptor beta chains drawn from one sample of a study of human T cells and chemical hapten exposure. MiXCR was run by TCRdb on the RACE reads, yielding one entry per CDR3 protein. The sample consists of 50,000 to 75,000 distinct CDR3 sequences, roughly 9.6% of them appearing once. The sequenced sample was whole blood, obtained in connection with sensitization to the hapten diphenylcyclopropenone (DPC). The receptors derive from a woman aged 30 to 39 with alopecia areata. Some clones in this sample may be carry-over from other donors' samples. Both conserved end residues are part of each CDR3. The order of the fields is CDR3 length, V gene, clone size, J gene, D gene, CDR3 protein, CDR3 DNA. The D gene is left open where the match is weak. The listing skips clone size in some rows; elsewhere it reads once, few, many or a size class.

cdr3_length: 13
v_call: TRBV29-1
clone_size: few
j_call: TRBJ2-7
d_call: -
cdr3_aa: CSVGVQGNIEQYF
cdr3_nt: TGCAGCGTCGGGGTGCAGGGTAACATCGAGCAGTACTTC

cdr3_length: 16
v_call: TRBV3-1
clone_size: many
j_call: TRBJ2-1
d_call: -
cdr3_aa: CASSQRRVGADNEQFF
cdr3_nt: TGTGCCAGCAGCCAACGCCGGGTTGGGGCAGACAATGAGCAGTTCTTC

cdr3_length: 14
v_call: TRBV7-7
clone_size: few
j_call: TRBJ2-5
d_call: -
cdr3_aa: CASSLDPGQETQYF
cdr3_nt: TGTGCCAGCAGCTTGGACCCGGGACAAGAGACCCAGTACTTC

cdr3_length: 15
v_call: TRBV7-2
clone_size: many
j_call: TRBJ2-7
d_call: -
cdr3_aa: CASSPAWGLPYEQYF
cdr3_nt: TGTGCCAGCAGCCCAGCGTGGGGACTCCCCTACGAGCAGTACTTC

cdr3_length: 15
v_call: TRBV28
clone_size: few
j_call: TRBJ2-7
d_call: -
cdr3_aa: CASSFRGITDYEQYF
cdr3_nt: TGTGCCAGCAGTTTTCGTGGGATTACCGACTACGAGCAGTACTTC

cdr3_length: 15
v_call: TRBV20-1
clone_size: few
j_call: TRBJ2-1
d_call: -
cdr3_aa: CSARQTGRIANEQFF
cdr3_nt: TGCAGTGCTAGACAAACAGGGCGCATTGCCAATGAGCAGTTCTTC

cdr3_length: 16
v_call: TRBV10-3
clone_size: many
j_call: TRBJ1-6
d_call: -
cdr3_aa: CAISESSGGQGSPLHF
cdr3_nt: TGTGCCATCAGTGAGTCGTCGGGCGGCCAGGGCTCACCCCTCCACTTT

cdr3_length: 15
v_call: TRBV20-1
clone_size: few
j_call: TRBJ2-7
d_call: -
cdr3_aa: CSARVVQGGTYEQYF
cdr3_nt: TGCAGTGCTAGAGTGGTACAGGGAGGGACCTACGAGCAGTACTTC

cdr3_length: 12
v_call: TRBV2
clone_size: few
j_call: TRBJ2-7
d_call: TRBD1
cdr3_aa: CASRDRLYEQYF
cdr3_nt: TGTGCCAGCAGGGACAGGCTTTACGAGCAGTACTTC

cdr3_length: 13
v_call: TRBV6-2/TRBV6-3
clone_size: -
j_call: TRBJ2-7
d_call: -
cdr3_aa: CASLESGSYEQYF
cdr3_nt: TGTGCCAGCTTGGAAAGTGGGTCCTACGAGCAGTACTTC

cdr3_length: 13
v_call: TRBV30
clone_size: once
j_call: TRBJ1-1
d_call: -
cdr3_aa: CAWSRTSNTEAFF
cdr3_nt: TGTGCCTGGAGTAGGACCTCGAACACTGAAGCTTTCTTT

cdr3_length: 14
v_call: TRBV10-3
clone_size: many
j_call: TRBJ1-6
d_call: -
cdr3_aa: CAIRSGRENSPLHF
cdr3_nt: TGTGCCATCAGATCCGGACGGGAAAATTCACCCCTCCACTTT

cdr3_length: 15
v_call: TRBV7-9
clone_size: -
j_call: TRBJ1-1
d_call: TRBD1
cdr3_aa: CASSLDDREATEAFF
cdr3_nt: TGTGCCAGCAGCTTAGATGACAGGGAGGCCACTGAAGCTTTCTTT

cdr3_length: 15
v_call: TRBV4-1
clone_size: -
j_call: TRBJ2-7
d_call: TRBD2
cdr3_aa: CASSQAGGSPYEQYF
cdr3_nt: TGCGCCAGCAGCCAAGCGGGAGGTAGCCCCTACGAGCAGTACTTC

cdr3_length: 15
v_call: TRBV5-1
clone_size: few
j_call: TRBJ2-1
d_call: -
cdr3_aa: CASSLGRGGHNEQFF
cdr3_nt: TGCGCCAGCAGCTTGGGGAGAGGGGGACACAATGAGCAGTTCTTC

cdr3_length: 14
v_call: TRBV20-1
clone_size: few
j_call: TRBJ2-3
d_call: TRBD2
cdr3_aa: CSASRGASTDTQYF
cdr3_nt: TGCAGTGCTTCGCGGGGGGCCAGCACAGATACGCAGTATTTT

cdr3_length: 16
v_call: TRBV18
clone_size: -
j_call: TRBJ2-3
d_call: TRBD2
cdr3_aa: CASSPPGLGKGDTQYF
cdr3_nt: TGTGCCAGCTCACCGCCGGGACTAGGGAAGGGTGATACGCAGTATTTT

cdr3_length: 17
v_call: TRBV12-3/TRBV12-4
clone_size: few
j_call: TRBJ2-7
d_call: -
cdr3_aa: CASSQVGHSLGLDEQYF
cdr3_nt: TGTGCCAGCTCCCAAGTGGGACACAGTCTTGGCCTTGACGAGCAGTACTTC

cdr3_length: 14
v_call: TRBV7-9
clone_size: -
j_call: TRBJ1-4
d_call: TRBD1
cdr3_aa: CASSPTGVVEKLFF
cdr3_nt: TGTGCCAGCAGCCCGACAGGGGTTGTTGAAAAACTGTTTTTT

cdr3_length: 12
v_call: TRBV7-9
clone_size: many
j_call: TRBJ2-2
d_call: -
cdr3_aa: CASSPITGELFF
cdr3_nt: TGTGCCAGCAGCCCCATTACGGGGGAGCTGTTTTTT

cdr3_length: 15
v_call: TRBV30
clone_size: many
j_call: TRBJ2-1
d_call: TRBD2
cdr3_aa: CAWDLGLAGVGEQFF
cdr3_nt: TGTGCCTGGGACCTAGGACTAGCGGGAGTTGGTGAGCAGTTCTTC

cdr3_length: 13
v_call: TRBV29-1
clone_size: once
j_call: TRBJ1-5
d_call: -
cdr3_aa: CSVGGQLHQPQHF
cdr3_nt: TGCAGCGTGGGTGGGCAGCTACATCAGCCCCAGCATTTT

cdr3_length: 14
v_call: TRBV29-1
clone_size: many
j_call: TRBJ1-2
d_call: -
cdr3_aa: CSVVRSGTNYGYTF
cdr3_nt: TGCAGCGTTGTGAGATCAGGGACTAACTATGGCTACACCTTC

cdr3_length: 13
v_call: TRBV12-3/TRBV12-4
clone_size: -
j_call: TRBJ2-7
d_call: TRBD1
cdr3_aa: CASTLGQGYEQYF
cdr3_nt: TGTGCCAGCACCCTAGGACAGGGCTACGAGCAGTACTTC

cdr3_length: 15
v_call: TRBV14
clone_size: few
j_call: TRBJ2-5
d_call: -
cdr3_aa: CASSQLGPSQETQYF
cdr3_nt: TGTGCCAGCAGCCAACTAGGCCCTTCCCAAGAGACCCAGTACTTC

cdr3_length: 13
v_call: TRBV7-7
clone_size: -
j_call: TRBJ2-3
d_call: -
cdr3_aa: CASSEGWTDTQYF
cdr3_nt: TGTGCCAGCAGCGAGGGGTGGACAGATACGCAGTATTTT

cdr3_length: 13
v_call: TRBV2
clone_size: many
j_call: TRBJ1-5
d_call: -
cdr3_aa: CASSGRNNQPQHF
cdr3_nt: TGTGCCAGCAGTGGACGGAACAATCAGCCCCAGCATTTT

cdr3_length: 14
v_call: TRBV6-6
clone_size: -
j_call: TRBJ2-4
d_call: TRBD1
cdr3_aa: CASSYSTGPNIQYF
cdr3_nt: TGTGCCAGCAGTTACTCGACAGGGCCGAACATTCAGTACTTC

cdr3_length: 16
v_call: TRBV6-1
clone_size: few
j_call: TRBJ2-6
d_call: -
cdr3_aa: CASTPGGTSGANVLTF
cdr3_nt: TGTGCCAGCACCCCCGGAGGGACCTCTGGGGCCAACGTCCTGACTTTC

cdr3_length: 13
v_call: TRBV2
clone_size: many
j_call: TRBJ2-5
d_call: -
cdr3_aa: CASSVRSKETQYF
cdr3_nt: TGTGCCAGCAGTGTAAGGAGCAAAGAGACCCAGTACTTC